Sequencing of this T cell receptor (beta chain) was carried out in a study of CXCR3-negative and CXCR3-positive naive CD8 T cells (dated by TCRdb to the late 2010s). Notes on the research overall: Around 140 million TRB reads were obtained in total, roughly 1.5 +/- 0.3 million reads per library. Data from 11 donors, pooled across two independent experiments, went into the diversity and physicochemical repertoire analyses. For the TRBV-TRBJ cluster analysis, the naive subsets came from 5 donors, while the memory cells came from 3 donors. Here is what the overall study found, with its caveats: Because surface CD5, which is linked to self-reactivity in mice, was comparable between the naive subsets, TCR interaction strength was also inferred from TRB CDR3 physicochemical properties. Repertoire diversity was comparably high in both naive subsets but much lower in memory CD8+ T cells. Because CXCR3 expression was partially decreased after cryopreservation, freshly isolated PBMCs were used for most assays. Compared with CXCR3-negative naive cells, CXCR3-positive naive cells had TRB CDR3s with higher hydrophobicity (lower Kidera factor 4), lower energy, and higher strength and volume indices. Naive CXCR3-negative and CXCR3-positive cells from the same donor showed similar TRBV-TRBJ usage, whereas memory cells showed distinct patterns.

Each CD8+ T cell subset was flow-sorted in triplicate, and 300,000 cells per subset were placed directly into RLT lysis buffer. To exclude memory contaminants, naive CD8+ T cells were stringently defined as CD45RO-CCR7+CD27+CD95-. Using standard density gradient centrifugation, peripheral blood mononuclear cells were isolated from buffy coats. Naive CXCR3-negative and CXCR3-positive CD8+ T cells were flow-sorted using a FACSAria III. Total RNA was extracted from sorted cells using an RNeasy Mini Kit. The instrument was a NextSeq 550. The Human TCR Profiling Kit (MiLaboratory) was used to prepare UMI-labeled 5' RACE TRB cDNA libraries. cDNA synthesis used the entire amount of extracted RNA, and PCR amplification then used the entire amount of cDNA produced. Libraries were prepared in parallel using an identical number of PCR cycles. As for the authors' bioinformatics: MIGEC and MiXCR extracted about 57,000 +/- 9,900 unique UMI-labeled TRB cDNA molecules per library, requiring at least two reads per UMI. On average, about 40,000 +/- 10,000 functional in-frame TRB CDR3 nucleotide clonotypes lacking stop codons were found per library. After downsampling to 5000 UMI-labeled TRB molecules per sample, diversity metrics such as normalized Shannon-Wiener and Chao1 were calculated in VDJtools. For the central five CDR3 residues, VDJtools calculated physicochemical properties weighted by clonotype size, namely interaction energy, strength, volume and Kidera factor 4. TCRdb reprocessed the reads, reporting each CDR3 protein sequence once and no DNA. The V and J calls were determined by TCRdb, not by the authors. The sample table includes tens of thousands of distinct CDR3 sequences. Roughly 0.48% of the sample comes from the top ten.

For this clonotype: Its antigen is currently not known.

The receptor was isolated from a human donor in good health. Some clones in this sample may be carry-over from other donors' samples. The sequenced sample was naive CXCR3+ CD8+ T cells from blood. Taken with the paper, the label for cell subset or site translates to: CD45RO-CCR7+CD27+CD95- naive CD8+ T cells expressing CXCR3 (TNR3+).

The CDR3 loop reads CASGLAEDSSSYEQYF. The rearrangement joined TRBV12-5 to TRBJ2-7; TCRdb selects TRBD2, and the lack of DNA leaves this call unchecked. The germline V gene gives CDR1 as LGHNT and CDR2 as FRNRAP. Including cysteine and phenylalanine, the CDR3 has 16 amino acids. Only the protein is on record. Outside the CDR3, residues come from the reference TRBV12-5 and TRBJ2-7 proteins, so the full variable domain is: DARVTQTPRHKVTEMGQEVTMRCQPILGHNTVFWYRQTMMQGLELLAYFRNRAPLDDSGMPKDRFSAEMPDATLATLKIQPSEPRDSAVYFCASGLAEDSSSYEQYFGPGTRLTVT.